These 16 T cell receptor beta chains were sequenced from one sample in a study of beta chain features in type 1 diabetes. General study results and limits: Moderate yet significant TCRB CDR3 shortening was seen in Type 1 diabetes patients in all four CD4+ subsets.

Reverse transcribing all isolated RNA meant expressed TCRB transcripts were sequenced. The protocol was immunoSEQ multiplex PCR, while the TCRdb copy is restricted to in-frame clones and leaves out a portion. The data contain approximately 260,000 clones, just over 20% of them singletons. Their antigen targets remain unknown. Sequencing was carried out using naive CD4+ T cells from blood. The receptors come from a middle-aged woman with type 1 diabetes.

The CDR3 bases are TGTGCCAGCAGTTTTGGGGACTCTTCCTACAATGAGCAGTTCTTC. Protein: CASSFGDSSYNEQFF. V is TRBV28 and J is TRBJ2-1; maybe TRBD2 (6 bases). CDR1 MDHEN and CDR2 SYDVKM come from the germline V gene. Between the trimmed V and J ends, which lost 3 bases and 1 base, there was a span of 10 bases. This CDR3 has 15 residues.

This clone was detected a few times. The chain joins TRBV2 to TRBJ1-1, with D possibly matching TRBD1 (5 bases). Deletions cut 4 bases from V and 10 bases from J, with 13 bases between. This CDR3 region has 12 residues. CDR1 SNHLY and CDR2 FYNNEI come from the germline V gene. The CDR3 DNA follows: TGTGCCAGCAGTGCTCCCAGCAGGGTAGCTTTCTTT. Amino acid sequence: CASSAPSRVAFF.

This chain joins TRBV4-1 and TRBJ2-7; a possible D gene is TRBD1 (6 bases). V dropped 3 bases and J dropped 0 bases, with 12 bases sitting between them. In germline, CDR1 is MGHRA, CDR2 YSYEKL. The CDR3 consists of 15 residues. The CDR3 spells CASSQEQGFSYEQYF. CDR3 nucleotides: TGCGCCAGCAGCCAGGAACAGGGATTCTCCTACGAGCAGTACTTC.

This clone was seen a handful of times. The V gene is TRBV7-9, the J gene TRBJ2-7, with D unclear. The CDR3 extends over 14 amino acids. The germline V gene has CDR1 SEHNR and CDR2 FQNEAQ (reference sequence). V was pared by 0 bases and J by 6 bases, with 12 bases between. In DNA, the CDR3 is TGTGCCAGCAGCTTAGCGAGATCGGTTCCCGAGCAGTACTTC. It encodes CASSLARSVPEQYF.

The chain is built from TRBV4-3 and TRBJ1-1, with a tentative D call TRBD1 (5 bases). Germline lookup yields CDR1 LGHNA and CDR2 YSLEER. V shed 1 base and J shed 4 bases, with 10 bases lying between them. This CDR3 has 14 residues. The CDR3 nucleotides are TGCGCCAGCAGCCAAGTAGAAAGGGGCACTGAAGCTTTCTTT. Translated, it gives CASSQVERGTEAFF.

The chain is built from TRBV9 and TRBJ2-3, with 7 bases fitting TRBD1. The CDR3 is made up of 17 amino acids. The ends lost 1 base at V and 1 base at J; junction bases unmatched: 9. Per the germline V gene, CDR1 is SGDLS and CDR2 is YYNGEE. The CDR3 sequence: CASSVSEGGPGTDTQYF. In DNA, the CDR3 is TGTGCCAGCAGCGTAAGTGAAGGGGGCCCCGGCACAGATACGCAGTATTTT.

V gene TRBV6-5 combines with J gene TRBJ2-7; TRBD1 might be the D (6 bases). V was cut by 0 bases and J by 1 base, with 10 bases left in between. The CDR3 has 15 residues. Looked up from germline, CDR1 is MNHEY and CDR2 is SVGAGI. The CDR3 nucleotides are TGTGCCAGCAGTTACTCTCCGGACAGTTCCTACGAGCAGTACTTC. As protein: CASSYSPDSSYEQYF.

This clone turned up a few times. CDR3 amino acids: CASSQDLGGTYEQYF. CDR3 in DNA: TGCGCCAGCAGCCAAGATCTAGGCGGGACCTACGAGCAGTACTTC. The chain combines TRBV4-3 with TRBJ2-7; weak D call: TRBD2 (6 bases). Germline V CDR1 and CDR2: LGHNA, YSLEER. V gave up 0 bases and J gave up 2 bases, with 11 bases separating them. This CDR3 has 15 amino acids.

This clone has a handful of counts. The rearrangement links TRBV7-9 to TRBJ2-3; TRBD1 matches at 7 bases. This CDR3 is built from 13 residues. Germline CDR1 and CDR2: SEHNR and FQNEAQ (reference sequence). The J segment lost 3 bases and the V segment lost 4 bases, leaving 1 base of the junction unmatched. CDR3 protein: CASSSTGTDTQYF. CDR3 sequence (DNA): TGTGCCAGCAGCTCGACAGGGACAGATACGCAGTATTTT.

This clone occurred a few times. The rearrangement joins TRBV2 to TRBJ1-5; 8 positions match TRBD1. Per the germline V gene, CDR1 is SNHLY and CDR2 is FYNNEI. After removal of 5 bases from V and 4 bases from J, the junction contained 4 bases not matched to a gene. This CDR3 comprises 14 residues. The CDR3 protein is CASSPDRGNQPQHF. The CDR3 nucleotides are TGTGCCAGCAGTCCCGACAGGGGAAATCAGCCCCAGCATTTT.

V is TRBV7-9 and J is TRBJ2-7, with 8 bases identical to TRBD2. This CDR3 is built from 15 residues. V dropped 2 bases and J dropped 2; count of bases not matched to a gene: 5. CDR1 and CDR2 (germline): SEHNR, FQNEAQ (reference sequence). CDR3 region: CASSLLLAGTYEQYF. CDR3 nucleotides: TGTGCCAGCAGCTTACTCCTAGCGGGCACCTACGAGCAGTACTTC.

J is TRBJ2-7 and V is TRBV30, with TRBD2 matching over 11 bases. V was clipped by 6 bases and J by 2 bases; unmatched bases: 6. The CDR3 has 14 amino acids. The V gene's germline CDR1 is GTSNPN and CDR2 SVGIG (reference sequence). The CDR3 DNA reads as TGTGCCTGTTTGCGACTAGCGGGAACCTACGAGCAGTACTTC. This gives the protein CACLRLAGTYEQYF.

The V call is TRBV9, the J call TRBJ1-2, with 8 bases aligning to TRBD1. CDR1 is SGDLS and CDR2 is YYNGEE in the germline V gene. The CDR3 contains 13 residues. Trimming removed 3 bases from V and 7 bases from J; junction bases left unmatched: 5. The CDR3: CASSGDRGSGYTF. CDR3 coding DNA: TGTGCCAGCAGCGGTGACAGGGGAAGTGGCTACACCTTC.

This clone appeared a few times. The chain recombines TRBV7-3 with TRBJ2-1; 7 positions match TRBD1. The germline CDR1 and CDR2 sequences are SGHTA and FQGTGA. CDR3 length: 14 amino acids. V was pared by 4 bases and J by 7 bases, with 7 bases of the junction left unmatched. Here the CDR3 DNA reads TGTGCCAGCAGCTACCGACAGGGCCCTAATGAGCAGTTCTTC. Encoded protein: CASSYRQGPNEQFF.

Concerning this clone itself: Its ends do not fully match the called genes, so a read error is possible. The chain is built from TRBV2 and TRBJ2-5; a weak D match, TRBD2 (6 bases). The CDR3 is 11 residues long. Looked up from germline, CDR1 is SNHLY and CDR2 is FYNNEI. The CDR3 DNA reads TGTGCCAGCAGTGAAATGGGAGGACCAAACTTC. Residues: CASSEMGGPNF.

The rearrangement uses TRBV18 and TRBJ2-2; TRBD2 matches 8 bases. The CDR3 runs to 16 residues. Trimming took 3 bases from V and 5 from J; bases not matched to a gene: 8. CDR1 is KGHSH and CDR2 is LQKENI in the germline V gene. The CDR3 region is CASSPSSGGITGELFF. The CDR3 DNA follows: TGTGCCAGCTCACCTTCGAGCGGGGGCATTACCGGGGAGCTGTTTTTT.